What follows are 27 T cell receptor beta chains derived from one specimen sequenced in a study of T-cell memory formation after mild COVID-19. TCRdb passed the 5' RACE reads through MiXCR, listing each CDR3 protein once. The sample records about 100,000 distinct CDR3 sequences, over 8.5% being singletons. Material: PBMCs or a T cell subset sorted from them (not recorded which). The receptor set was obtained from a young man who had mild COVID-19 (a few samples of this study predate the infection). Cell type and time point are not known.

This clonotype was detected a few times. This rearrangement joins TRBV20-1 to TRBJ2-5; D might be TRBD1 or TRBD2, each matching 5 bases. The germline gives CDR1 DFQATT, CDR2 SNEGSKA (reference sequence). The CDR3 spans 10 residues. The V end lost 6 bases, the J end lost 7 bases, and 9 bases lay between the germline ends. The CDR3 DNA is TGCAGTGCCGCGAGGGGGACCCAGTACTTC. It is translated as CSAARGTQYF.

The chain carries TRBV20-1 and TRBJ1-1; the D gene is possibly TRBD1 (5 bases). The CDR3 is 14 amino acids. The V end was cut by 3 bases, the J end by 1 base, with 12 bases between. The germline gives CDR1 DFQATT, CDR2 SNEGSKA (reference sequence). CDR3 DNA: TGCAGTGCTAGGGCGACAGATTCGAACACTGAAGCTTTCTTT. Amino acid sequence: CSARATDSNTEAFF.

The chain is built from TRBV5-1 and TRBJ2-3, with D perhaps being TRBD1 or TRBD2 (5 bases each). Trimming stripped 2 bases from V and 0 bases from J, with 10 bases between. This CDR3 contains 15 residues. CDR1 and CDR2 from the germline V gene are SGHRS and YFSETQ. CDR3 DNA: TGCGCCAGCAGCTTAGGGACCAAAAGCACAGATACGCAGTATTTT. This codes for CASSLGTKSTDTQYF. Filled out from reference TRBV5-1 and TRBJ2-3, the complete variable domain reads KAGVTQTPRYLIKTRGQQVTLSCSPISGHRSVSWYQQTPGQGLQFLFEYFSETQRNKGNFPGRFSGRQFSNSRSEMNVSTLELGDSALYLCASSLGTKSTDTQYFGPGTRLTVL.

The chain combines TRBV7-2 with TRBJ1-2, with TRBD1 as a possible D gene (6 bases). Germline V gene data show CDR1 as SGHTA and CDR2 as FQGNSA. V lost 5 bases, J lost 5 bases, and 15 bases lay in between. This CDR3 contains 14 residues. In nucleotides, the CDR3 is TGTGCCAGCAGCCCGACGGACAGCCCGTATGGCTACACCTTC. Protein: CASSPTDSPYGYTF.

The chain employs TRBV4-1 and TRBJ2-2; D might be TRBD1 or TRBD2, each matching 5 bases. Looked up from germline, CDR1 is MGHRA and CDR2 is YSYEKL. V was cut by 7 bases and J by 1 base, with 16 bases left in between. The CDR3 is 16 amino acids. The CDR3 nucleotides are TGCGCCAGCACCCACCCCGGGACCGAGAACACCGGGGAGCTGTTTTTT. This encodes CASTHPGTENTGELFF.

The rearrangement links TRBV5-1 to TRBJ2-7, with TRBD2 matching over 9 bases. CDR1 is SGHRS, CDR2 YFSETQ, per germline. The CDR3 consists of 17 residues. J lost 2 bases, V lost 0 bases, and 9 bases had no gene match. The CDR3 reads CASSLASGGGATYEQYF. CDR3 DNA sequence: TGCGCCAGCAGCTTGGCCAGTGGCGGGGGGGCGACCTACGAGCAGTACTTC.

This clonotype came up a few times. The chain carries TRBV7-9 and TRBJ2-7, with a possible D match to TRBD1 (6 bases). V was clipped by 1 base and J by 12 bases, with 22 bases between them. Germline-derived CDR1 and CDR2 are SEHNR and FQNEAQ (reference sequence). The CDR3 loop spans 15 amino acids. CDR3 nucleotide sequence: TGTGCCAGCAGCTTAGTCGGCAGCCTCGTTGGGGGCACGTACTTC. Encoded protein: CASSLVGSLVGGTYF.

This clonotype was seen only a few times. J is TRBJ2-7 and V is TRBV7-8; D may be TRBD2 (5 bases). Deletions cut 8 bases from V and 6 bases from J, with 17 bases between. Germline V gene data show CDR1 as SGHVS and CDR2 as FQNEAQ. This CDR3 has 13 residues. CDR3 loop: CASGPRAVGEQYF. The CDR3 nucleotides read TGTGCCAGCGGCCCACGAGCGGTGGGCGAGCAGTACTTC.

The chain carries TRBV12-3 or TRBV12-4 and TRBJ1-1; 12 bases agree with TRBD1. Trimming cost V 6 bases and J 7 bases; bases outside gene matches: 3. There are 13 residues in the CDR3. The DNA for the CDR3 is TGTGCCAGCAGCCGGGACAGGGGGCTTGAAGCTTTCTTT. Protein sequence: CASSRDRGLEAFF.

The chain employs TRBV9 and TRBJ1-1; 7 positions agree with TRBD1. J gave up 0 bases and V 0 bases, and 17 bases lay outside the gene matches. Germline CDR1 is SGDLS and CDR2 is YYNGEE. The CDR3 length is 20 residues. The CDR3 sequence is CASSVEDWEAGGALNTEAFF. CDR3 DNA sequence: TGTGCCAGCAGCGTAGAGGATTGGGAGGCAGGGGGGGCCCTGAACACTGAAGCTTTCTTT.

This clonotype was seen only a few times. The chain combines TRBV7-9 with TRBJ2-7, with D perhaps matching TRBD1 or TRBD2 (5 bases each). This CDR3 contains 12 residues. The germline V gene encodes CDR1 SEHNR and CDR2 FQNEAQ (reference sequence). The V end was cut by 0 bases, the J end by 6 bases, with 6 bases between. In nucleotides, the CDR3 is TGTGCCAGCAGCTTAGCGGGGGTCGAGCAGTACGTC. Its protein is CASSLAGVEQYV.

This clonotype was recorded a few times. The rearrangement uses TRBV9 and TRBJ2-1; TRBD2 matches 7 bases. This CDR3 is 15 amino acids long. In germline, CDR1 is SGDLS, CDR2 YYNGEE. V dropped 0 bases and J dropped 7; count of bases not matched to a gene: 7. CDR3 protein: CASSVGGGVQNEQFF. The CDR3 DNA follows: TGTGCCAGCAGCGTAGGTGGGGGGGTTCAGAATGAGCAGTTCTTC.

This chain links TRBV20-1 with TRBJ1-6, with no clear D. CDR1 is DFQATT and CDR2 is SNEGSKA in the germline V gene (reference sequence). V dropped 0 bases and J dropped 14 bases, with 17 bases sitting between them. There are 14 residues in the CDR3. The CDR3 protein is CSARDYASLRTLHF. The CDR3 region has the DNA TGCAGTGCTAGAGATTACGCCTCGTTGCGGACCCTCCACTTT.

The chain recombines TRBV20-1 with TRBJ2-5; 7 nucleotides agree with TRBD1. The CDR3 runs 12 residues. Germline V gene sequence: CDR1 DFQATT, CDR2 SNEGSKA (reference sequence). The V segment lost 8 bases and the J segment 5 bases; nucleotides outside the gene matches: 8. CDR3 coding DNA: TGCAGTAAACAGGGGCGACGGGAGACCCAGTACTTC. Encoded protein: CSKQGRRETQYF.

This clonotype appeared a few times. The genes are TRBV4-1 and TRBJ1-3; D remains ambiguous. Germline V lookup: CDR1 MGHRA, CDR2 YSYEKL. V lost 4 bases, J lost 0 bases, and 13 bases lay in between. This CDR3 contains 16 residues. CDR3 amino acids: CASSLEGSFSGNTIYF. The CDR3, as DNA: TGCGCCAGCAGCCTCGAAGGGAGCTTCTCTGGAAACACCATATATTTT.

This clonotype was counted once. The junction departs from germline at one end; a sequencing error may be responsible. The chain employs TRBV7-2 and TRBJ2-3, with 13 bases identical to TRBD2. The CDR3 consists of 15 residues. CDR1 SGHTA and CDR2 FQGNSA come from the germline V gene. The chain's CDR3 is CASSWGLAGPDTRYF. The CDR3 DNA reads as TGTGCCAGCAGCTGGGGACTAGCGGGGCCAGATACGCGGTATTTT.

This chain joins TRBV7-3 and TRBJ2-2, with D perhaps TRBD2 (5 bases). The CDR3 loop spans 16 amino acids. V was shortened by 7 bases and J by 4 bases, with 19 bases between the two germline ends. From germline, CDR1 is SGHTA and CDR2 FQGTGA. In DNA, the CDR3 is TGTGCCAGCACCGCCGGCCCGGGGTTGGGCACCGGGGAGCTGTTTTTT. Translated: CASTAGPGLGTGELFF.

This clonotype was observed many times. The rearrangement uses TRBV12-3 or TRBV12-4 and TRBJ2-5; tentatively, D is TRBD1 or TRBD2 (5 bases each). V shed 3 bases and J shed 4 bases, with 15 bases lying between them. The CDR3 is 15 amino acids. CDR3 amino acids: CASSFGASPAETQYF. CDR3 nucleotide sequence: TGTGCCAGCAGTTTCGGGGCTTCGCCTGCAGAGACCCAGTACTTC.

This CDR3 reads CASSQDLAGALGGYTF. DNA for the CDR3: TGCGCCAGCAGCCAAGACCTGGCAGGGGCCTTGGGTGGCTACACCTTC. The chain is built from TRBV4-3 and TRBJ1-2; TRBD1 might be the D (6 bases). In germline, CDR1 is LGHNA, CDR2 YSLEER. Trimming shortened V by 0 bases and J by 7 bases, and 18 bases separated the two germline ends. The CDR3 spans 16 residues.

This clonotype was observed a few times. V and J are TRBV18 and TRBJ2-7; D uncertain. Germline V gene data show CDR1 as KGHSH and CDR2 as LQKENI. V lost 5 bases and J lost 6, with 17 bases in between. The CDR3 is 14 residues long. The CDR3: CASSIGPRGFEQYV. CDR3 DNA sequence: TGTGCCAGCTCAATTGGACCCCGAGGCTTCGAGCAGTACGTC.

This clonotype occurred a few times. The V call is TRBV2, the J call TRBJ2-7; no clear D. V lost 2 bases to trimming and J lost 3 bases, with 8 bases between them. The CDR3 runs to 13 residues. Germline V CDR1 and CDR2: SNHLY, FYNNEI. Here the CDR3 DNA reads TGTGCCAGCAGTGAATTAGGTGGCTACGAGCAGTACGTC. Its translation is CASSELGGYEQYV.

The chain carries TRBV7-2 and TRBJ1-1; a possible D gene is TRBD1 (5 bases). Per germline, CDR1 SGHTA and CDR2 FQGNSA. Trimming stripped 6 bases from V and 5 bases from J, with 10 bases between. The CDR3 is 12 amino acids. The DNA for the CDR3 is TGTGCCAGCAGGGGGGATGCGACTGAAGCTTTCTTT. It codes for CASRGDATEAFF.

The genes are TRBV11-2 and TRBJ2-3; possibly TRBD1 or TRBD2 for D (6 bases each). The CDR3 runs 17 residues. The germline V gene encodes CDR1 SGHAT and CDR2 FQNNGV. V shed 5 bases and J shed 1 base, with 19 bases lying between them. The CDR3 is CASSRQERAIGTDTQYF. The DNA of the CDR3 is TGTGCCAGCAGCCGACAGGAGCGGGCTATTGGCACAGATACGCAGTATTTT.

This clonotype is medium-sized in the sample. This rearrangement joins TRBV12-3 or TRBV12-4 to TRBJ1-2; unclear D gene. V was clipped by 2 bases and J by 0 bases, with 10 bases between them. The CDR3 spans 15 residues. In DNA form, the CDR3 reads TGTGCCAGCAGTTTAATCTCCCTAGCTAACTATGGCTACACCTTC. Translated, it gives CASSLISLANYGYTF.

The chain is built from TRBV9 and TRBJ2-5; 7 nucleotides line up with TRBD2. Germline CDR1 reads SGDLS; CDR2 reads YYNGEE. The CDR3 extends over 17 amino acids. The V gene end was trimmed by 3 bases and the J gene end by 3 bases; junction bases not matched to a gene: 14. CDR3 region: CASSARLGGRIEETQYF. CDR3 coding DNA: TGTGCCAGCAGCGCTCGCCTCGGGGGGAGGATTGAAGAGACCCAGTACTTC.

This chain joins TRBV7-2 and TRBJ2-7; D may correspond to TRBD1 or TRBD2 (5 bases each). Trimming stripped 4 bases from V and 2 bases from J, with 12 bases between. In germline, CDR1 is SGHTA, CDR2 FQGNSA. The CDR3 loop spans 14 amino acids. CDR3 in DNA: TGTGCCAGCAGCTCCATGAGGGGAACCTACGAGCAGTACTTC. It codes for CASSSMRGTYEQYF.

This clonotype was observed a few times. The chain combines TRBV29-1 with TRBJ2-1; 10 nucleotides agree with TRBD1. CDR1 is SQVTM and CDR2 is ANQGSEA in the germline V gene. The CDR3 consists of 13 residues. After removal of 7 bases from V and 0 bases from J, the junction contained 0 bases not matched to a gene. CDR3: CSGDRGSYNEQFF. CDR3 nucleotide sequence: TGCAGCGGGGACAGGGGCTCCTACAATGAGCAGTTCTTC.